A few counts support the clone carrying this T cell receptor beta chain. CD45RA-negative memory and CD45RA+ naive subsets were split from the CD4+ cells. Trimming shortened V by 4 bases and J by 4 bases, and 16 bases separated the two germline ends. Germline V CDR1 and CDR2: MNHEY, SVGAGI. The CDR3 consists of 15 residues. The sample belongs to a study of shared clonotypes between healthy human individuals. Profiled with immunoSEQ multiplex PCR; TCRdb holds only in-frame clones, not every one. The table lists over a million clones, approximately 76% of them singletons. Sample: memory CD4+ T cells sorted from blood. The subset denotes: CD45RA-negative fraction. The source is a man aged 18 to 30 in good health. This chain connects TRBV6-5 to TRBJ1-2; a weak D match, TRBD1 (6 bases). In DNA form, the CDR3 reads TGTGCCAGCAGTTCGCTTGCCAGGACAGTCTATGGCTACACCTTC. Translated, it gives CASSSLARTVYGYTF.